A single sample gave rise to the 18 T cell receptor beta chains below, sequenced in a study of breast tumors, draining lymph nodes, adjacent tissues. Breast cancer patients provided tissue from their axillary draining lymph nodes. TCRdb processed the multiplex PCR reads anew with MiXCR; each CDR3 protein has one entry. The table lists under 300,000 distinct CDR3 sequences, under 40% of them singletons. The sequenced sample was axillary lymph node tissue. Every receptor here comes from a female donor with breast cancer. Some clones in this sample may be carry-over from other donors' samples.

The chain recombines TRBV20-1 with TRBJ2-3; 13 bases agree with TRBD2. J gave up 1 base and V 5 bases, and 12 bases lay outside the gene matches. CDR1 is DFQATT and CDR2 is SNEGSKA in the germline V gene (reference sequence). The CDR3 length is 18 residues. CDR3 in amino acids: CSASGTSGDQGCTDTQYF. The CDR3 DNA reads TGCAGTGCTTCCGGGACTAGCGGGGATCAAGGGTGCACAGATACGCAGTATTTT.

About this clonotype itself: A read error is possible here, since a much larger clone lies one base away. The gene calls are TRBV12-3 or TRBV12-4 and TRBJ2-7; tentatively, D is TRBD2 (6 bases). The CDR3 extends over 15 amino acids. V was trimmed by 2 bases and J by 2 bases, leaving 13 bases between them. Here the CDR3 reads CASSLNLARAYEQYF. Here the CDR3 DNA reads TGTGCCAGCAGTTTAAACCTAGCGAGGGCCTACGAGCAGTACTTC.

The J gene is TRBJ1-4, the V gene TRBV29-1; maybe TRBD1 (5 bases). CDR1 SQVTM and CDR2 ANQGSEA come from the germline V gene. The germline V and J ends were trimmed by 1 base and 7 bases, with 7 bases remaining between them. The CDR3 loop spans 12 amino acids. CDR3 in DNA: TGCAGCGTTGAAGCAGGGACTGAAAAACTGTTTTTT. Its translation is CSVEAGTEKLFF.

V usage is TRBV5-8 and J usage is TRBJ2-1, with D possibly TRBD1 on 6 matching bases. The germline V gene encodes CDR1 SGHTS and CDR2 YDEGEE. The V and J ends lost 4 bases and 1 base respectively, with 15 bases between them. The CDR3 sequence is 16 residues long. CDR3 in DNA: TGTGCCAGCAGCATATACAGGGTAGCGTCCTACAATGAGCAGTTCTTC. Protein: CASSIYRVASYNEQFF. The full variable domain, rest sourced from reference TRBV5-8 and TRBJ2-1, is EAGVTQSPTHLIKTRGQQATLRCSPISGHTSVYWYQQALGLGLQFLLWYDEGEERNRGNFPPRFSGRQFPNYSSELNVNALELEDSALYLCASSIYRVASYNEQFFGPGTRLTVL.

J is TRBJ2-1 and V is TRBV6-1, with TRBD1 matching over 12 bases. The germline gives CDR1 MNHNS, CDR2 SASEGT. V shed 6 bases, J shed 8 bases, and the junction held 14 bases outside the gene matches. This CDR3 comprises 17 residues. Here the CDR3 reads CASRQDPGTGGADEQFF. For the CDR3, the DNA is TGTGCCAGCAGGCAAGACCCCGGGACAGGGGGCGCGGATGAGCAGTTCTTC.

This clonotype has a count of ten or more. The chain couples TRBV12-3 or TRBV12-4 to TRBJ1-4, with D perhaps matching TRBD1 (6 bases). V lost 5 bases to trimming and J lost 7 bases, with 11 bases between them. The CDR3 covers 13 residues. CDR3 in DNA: TGTGCCAGCAGTCCAAGGACAGTTGAAAAACTGTTTTTT. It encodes CASSPRTVEKLFF.

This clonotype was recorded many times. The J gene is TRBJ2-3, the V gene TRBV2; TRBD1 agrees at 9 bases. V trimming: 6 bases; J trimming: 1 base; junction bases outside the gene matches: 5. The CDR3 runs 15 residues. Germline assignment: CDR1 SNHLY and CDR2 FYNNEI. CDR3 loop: CASRDRGRGTDTQYF. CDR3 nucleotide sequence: TGTGCCAGCAGAGACAGGGGGAGGGGCACAGATACGCAGTATTTT.

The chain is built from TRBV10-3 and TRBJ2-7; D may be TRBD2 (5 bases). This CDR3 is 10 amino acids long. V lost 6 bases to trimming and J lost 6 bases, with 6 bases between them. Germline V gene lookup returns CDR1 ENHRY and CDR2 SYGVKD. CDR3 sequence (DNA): TGTGCCATCAGCGGAGGCGAGCAGTACTTC. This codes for CAISGGEQYF.

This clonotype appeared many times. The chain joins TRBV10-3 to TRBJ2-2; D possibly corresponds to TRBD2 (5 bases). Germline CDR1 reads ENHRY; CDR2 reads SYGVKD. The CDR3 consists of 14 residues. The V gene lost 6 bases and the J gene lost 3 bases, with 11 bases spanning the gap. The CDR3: CAIRAGGYTGELFF. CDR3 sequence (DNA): TGTGCCATCAGGGCGGGCGGCTACACCGGGGAGCTGTTTTTT.

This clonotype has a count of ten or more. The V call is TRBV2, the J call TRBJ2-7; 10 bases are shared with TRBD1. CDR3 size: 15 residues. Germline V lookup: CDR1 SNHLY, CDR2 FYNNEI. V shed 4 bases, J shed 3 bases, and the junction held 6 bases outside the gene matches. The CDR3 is CASSARDRGYYEQYF. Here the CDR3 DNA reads TGTGCCAGCAGTGCCCGGGACAGGGGTTACTACGAGCAGTACTTC.

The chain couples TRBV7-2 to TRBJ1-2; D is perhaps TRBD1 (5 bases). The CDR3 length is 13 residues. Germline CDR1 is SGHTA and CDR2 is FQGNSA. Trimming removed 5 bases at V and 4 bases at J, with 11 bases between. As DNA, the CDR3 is TGTGCCAGCAGCGGGAACAGGCTCTATGGCTACACCTTC. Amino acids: CASSGNRLYGYTF. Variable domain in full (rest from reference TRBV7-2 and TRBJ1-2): GAGVSQSPSNKVTEKGKDVELRCDPISGHTALYWYRQSLGQGLEFLIYFQGNSAPDKSGLPSDRFSAERTGGSVSTLTIQRTQQEDSAVYLCASSGNRLYGYTFGSGTRLTVV.

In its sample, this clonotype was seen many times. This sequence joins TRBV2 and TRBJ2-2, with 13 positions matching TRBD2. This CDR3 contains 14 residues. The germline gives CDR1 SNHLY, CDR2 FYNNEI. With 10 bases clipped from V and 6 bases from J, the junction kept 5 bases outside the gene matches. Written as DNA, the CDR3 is TGTGCCACCACGGGACTAGCGGGACCCGGGGAGCTGTTTTTT. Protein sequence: CATTGLAGPGELFF.

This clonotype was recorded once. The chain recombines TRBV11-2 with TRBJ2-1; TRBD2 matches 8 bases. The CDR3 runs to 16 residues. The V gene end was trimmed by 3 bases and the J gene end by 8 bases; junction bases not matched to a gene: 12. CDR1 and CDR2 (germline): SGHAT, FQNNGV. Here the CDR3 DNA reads TGTGCCAGCAGCTTGCTAGCGGGCGGTCCCCTCGATGAGCAGTTCTTC. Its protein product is CASSLLAGGPLDEQFF. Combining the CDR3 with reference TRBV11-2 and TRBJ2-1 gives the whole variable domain EAGVAQSPRYKIIEKRQSVAFWCNPISGHATLYWYQQILGQGPKLLIQFQNNGVVDDSQLPKDRFSAERLKGVDSTLKIQPAKLEDSAVYLCASSLLAGGPLDEQFFGPGTRLTVL.

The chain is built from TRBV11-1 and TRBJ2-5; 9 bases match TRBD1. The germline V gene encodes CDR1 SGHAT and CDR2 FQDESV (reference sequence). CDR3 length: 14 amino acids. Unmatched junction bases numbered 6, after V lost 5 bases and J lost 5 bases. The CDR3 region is CASSAGQGRETQYF. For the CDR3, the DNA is TGTGCCAGCAGCGCCGGACAGGGGCGGGAGACCCAGTACTTC.

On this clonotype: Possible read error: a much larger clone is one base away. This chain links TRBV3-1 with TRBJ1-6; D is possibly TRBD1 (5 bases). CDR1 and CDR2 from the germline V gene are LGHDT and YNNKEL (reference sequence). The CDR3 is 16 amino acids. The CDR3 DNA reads TGTCCCAGCAGCCAAGCCTCGGGACGGAATAATTCACCCCTCCACTTT. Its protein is CPSSQASGRNNSPLHF.

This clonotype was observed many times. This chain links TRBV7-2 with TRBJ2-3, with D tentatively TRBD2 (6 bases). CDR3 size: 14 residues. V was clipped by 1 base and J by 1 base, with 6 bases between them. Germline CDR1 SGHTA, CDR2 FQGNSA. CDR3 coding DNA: TGTGCCAGCAGCTTAGGACTAGGCACAGATACGCAGTATTTT. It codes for CASSLGLGTDTQYF.

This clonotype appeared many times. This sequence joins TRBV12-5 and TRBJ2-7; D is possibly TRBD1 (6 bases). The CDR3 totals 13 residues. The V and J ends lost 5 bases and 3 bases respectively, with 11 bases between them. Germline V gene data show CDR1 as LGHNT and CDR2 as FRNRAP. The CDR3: CASGQGLVYEQYF. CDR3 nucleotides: TGTGCTAGTGGTCAGGGGTTGGTCTACGAGCAGTACTTC.

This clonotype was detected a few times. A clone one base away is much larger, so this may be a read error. CDR3 in DNA: TGCAGTGCGACTAGCGGGAGGACCTACGCGCAGTACTTC. The encoded protein is CSATSGRTYAQYF. J is TRBJ2-7 and V is TRBV20-1; the match to TRBD2 covers 13 bases. The CDR3 spans 13 residues. Germline-derived CDR1 and CDR2 are DFQATT and SNEGSKA (reference sequence).